These 28 T cell receptor beta chains were all obtained from the same sample, sequenced in a study of blood T cell repertoires in COVID-19. The assay was immunoSEQ multiplex PCR, and TCRdb's table has in-frame clones only and misses some. This table holds fewer than 350,000 clones, 70% to 90% found once. The source material was peripheral blood. These receptors were taken from a woman between 70 and 85 years old with COVID-19, enrolled during active disease.

This clone was counted a few times. The rearrangement joins TRBV28 to TRBJ2-2; possible D gene TRBD1, 5 bases. V was clipped by 5 bases and J by 0 bases, with 22 bases between them. The CDR3 sequence is 19 residues long. Germline V gene data show CDR1 as MDHEN and CDR2 as SYDVKM. CDR3 residues: CASSPPGFVSPTNTGELFF. The CDR3 DNA sequence: TGTGCCAGCAGTCCCCCAGGGTTCGTTTCGCCAACGAACACCGGGGAGCTGTTTTTT.

The chain is built from TRBV21-1 and TRBJ1-2; TRBD1 is the table's D call and was not checked against the DNA. TRBV21-1 is annotated as a pseudogene. CDR3 length: 17 residues. For the CDR3, the DNA is TGTGCCAGCAGCAAAGCAGGGGCGAGGCGTCCTAACTATGGCTACACCTTC. Translation: CASSKAGARRPNYGYTF.

The CDR3 coding sequence is TGCGCCAGCAGCCAGGTTTCCGGGACACAGGAAAAACTGTTTTTT. This codes for CASSQVSGTQEKLFF. The chain joins TRBV4-1 to TRBJ1-4; tentatively, D is TRBD1 (6 bases). The germline gives CDR1 MGHRA, CDR2 YSYEKL. V was pared by 3 bases and J by 8 bases, with 16 bases between. This CDR3 comprises 15 residues.

V gene TRBV27 combines with J gene TRBJ2-3; 12 nucleotides align to TRBD2. The CDR3 has 18 residues. The junction had 11 bases not matched to a gene; V was cut back by 5 bases and J by 2 bases. The germline V gene encodes CDR1 MNHEY and CDR2 SMNVEV (reference sequence). The CDR3 DNA reads TGTGCCAGCAGTGCCGGCCCCCGGACTAGCGGGGACACAGATACGCAGTATTTT. Translating gives CASSAGPRTSGDTDTQYF.

The chain employs TRBV27 and TRBJ2-7, with TRBD1 identical over 9 bases. The germline gives CDR1 MNHEY, CDR2 SMNVEV (reference sequence). Trimming removed 3 bases from V and 0 bases from J; junction bases left unmatched: 3. The CDR3 extends over 15 amino acids. The CDR3 region is CASSFSTGGSYEQYF. Written as DNA, the CDR3 is TGTGCCAGCAGTTTCTCGACAGGGGGCTCCTACGAGCAGTACTTC.

The J gene is TRBJ2-3, the V gene TRBV7-9; D might be TRBD1 (6 bases). This CDR3 spans 18 amino acids. V was pared by 5 bases and J by 4 bases, with 25 bases between. Germline values: CDR1 SEHNR, CDR2 FQNEAQ (reference sequence). CDR3 amino acids: CASSTPSGTLTGPDTQYF. The CDR3 DNA follows: TGTGCCAGCAGCACTCCCTCCGGGACGCTAACAGGGCCAGATACGCAGTATTTT.

The chain combines TRBV24-1 with TRBJ2-2; D is possibly TRBD2 (5 bases). The CDR3 spans 13 residues. Germline-derived CDR1 and CDR2 are KGHDR and SFDVKD. Trimming left V 7 bases short and J 4 bases short, with 9 bases between. The CDR3 nucleotides read TGTGCCACCAGCGGTCGGGGCACCGGGGAGCTGTTTTTT. As protein: CATSGRGTGELFF.

This chain links TRBV25-1 with TRBJ2-3; perhaps TRBD2 as D (6 bases). CDR1 and CDR2 (germline): MGHDK, SYGVNS. The CDR3 sequence is 15 residues long. V lost 3 bases to trimming and J lost 0 bases, with 10 bases between them. DNA for the CDR3: TGTGCCAGCAGTGACGCGGGGACTAGCACAGATACGCAGTATTTT. Its protein product is CASSDAGTSTDTQYF.

The chain links TRBV18 to TRBJ2-1; D is perhaps TRBD2 (6 bases). Germline CDR1 is KGHSH and CDR2 is LQKENI. V was trimmed by 0 bases and J by 9 bases, leaving 6 bases between them. The CDR3 is 12 amino acids. The CDR3 sequence is CASSPPGGEQFF. The CDR3 DNA follows: TGTGCCAGCTCACCACCGGGAGGTGAGCAGTTCTTC.

This clone has just a few counts. The genes are TRBV24-1 and TRBJ2-1; D remains unclear. Germline CDR1 reads KGHDR; CDR2 reads SFDVKD. The CDR3 has 15 amino acids. The V end lost 6 bases, the J end lost 5 bases, and 16 bases lay between the germline ends. As DNA, the CDR3 is TGTGCCACCAGTTCAAAGCACAGTTTAAACAATGAGCAGTTCTTC. Amino acid sequence: CATSSKHSLNNEQFF.

V usage is TRBV5-1 and J usage is TRBJ1-2; tentative D call: TRBD1 (5 bases). CDR1 is SGHRS, CDR2 YFSETQ, per germline. V lost 3 bases and J lost 4, with 10 bases in between. The length of the CDR3 is 13 residues. The CDR3 nucleotides are TGCGCCAGCAGCTACGACAGAATCTATGGCTACACCTTC. Residues: CASSYDRIYGYTF.

This clone has a single count. The chain couples TRBV5-1 to TRBJ2-7; TRBD2 aligns across 7 bases. V gave up 2 bases and J gave up 2 bases; unmatched junction bases: 4. Germline V gene data show CDR1 as SGHRS and CDR2 as YFSETQ. There are 14 residues in the CDR3. For the CDR3, the DNA is TGCGCCAGCAGCTTAAGCGGGGCGGCCTACGAGCAGTACTTC. It yields the protein CASSLSGAAYEQYF.

The J gene is TRBJ2-3, the V gene TRBV6-2 or TRBV6-3; TRBD1 aligns across 8 bases. V gave up 2 bases and J gave up 5 bases; unmatched junction bases: 6. This CDR3 spans 15 amino acids. Germline CDR1 MNHEY, CDR2 SVGEGT. The CDR3 coding sequence is TGTGCCAGCAGTTACGACAGGGGAGGTGGAGATACGCAGTATTTT. Encoded protein: CASSYDRGGGDTQYF.

This rearrangement joins TRBV7-3 to TRBJ1-3; D not resolved. The CDR3 runs to 15 residues. Deletions cut 2 bases from V and 0 bases from J, with 8 bases between. Germline CDR1 reads SGHTA; CDR2 reads FQGTGA. The chain's CDR3 is CASSLGADSGNTIYF. For the CDR3, the DNA is TGTGCCAGCAGCTTAGGAGCAGACTCTGGAAACACCATATATTTT.

V is TRBV5-1 and J is TRBJ2-1; D is uncertain. CDR3 length equals 13 residues. V was shortened by 0 bases and J by 7 bases, with 8 bases between the two germline ends. In germline, CDR1 is SGHRS, CDR2 YFSETQ. DNA for the CDR3: TGCGCCAGCAGCTTGGCCCTTACAAATGAGCAGTTCTTC. It is translated as CASSLALTNEQFF.

V usage is TRBV29-1 and J usage is TRBJ2-1; 10 positions match TRBD1. This CDR3 region has 14 residues. CDR1 SQVTM and CDR2 ANQGSEA come from the germline V gene. V shed 7 bases, J shed 1 base, and the junction held 4 bases outside the gene matches. Here the CDR3 DNA reads TGCAGCGCCGGACAGGGGGGATCCTACAATGAGCAGTTCTTC. Encoded protein: CSAGQGGSYNEQFF.

Regarding this clone: A junction boundary mismatches the germline segment, possibly from a read error. This sequence joins TRBV18 and TRBJ1-1; TRBD1 matches 8 bases. Germline V gene lookup returns CDR1 KGHSH and CDR2 LQKENI. CDR3 size: 12 residues. DNA for the CDR3: TGTGCCAGCTCACCTGACAGGGGTGAAGGTTTCTTT. The encoded protein is CASSPDRGEGFF.

The J gene is TRBJ2-7, the V gene TRBV6-4; the match to TRBD1 covers 7 bases. CDR1 and CDR2 (germline): MRHNA, SNTAGT. Trimming cost V 0 bases and J 5 bases; bases outside gene matches: 10. The CDR3 is made up of 16 amino acids. CDR3 sequence (DNA): TGTGCCAGCAGTGACTCGACGACAGGGCAATTTGACGAGCAGTACTTC. Protein product: CASSDSTTGQFDEQYF.

This clone was found a few times. This chain joins TRBV5-6 and TRBJ1-1; 7 bases are a match to TRBD1. The CDR3 extends over 15 amino acids. The V gene's germline CDR1 is SGHDT and CDR2 YYEEEE. V dropped 3 bases and J dropped 4; count of bases not matched to a gene: 9. CDR3 region: CASSSGQIRATEAFF. In DNA form, the CDR3 reads TGTGCCAGCAGCTCGGGACAGATAAGAGCCACTGAAGCTTTCTTT.

The chain uses TRBV2 and TRBJ2-1; 7 nucleotides align to TRBD2. CDR3 length: 15 residues. Germline loops: CDR1 SNHLY, CDR2 FYNNEI. J gave up 10 bases and V 10 bases, and 19 bases lay outside the gene matches. The CDR3 sequence: CATTPTAGVPSEQFF. The CDR3 DNA reads as TGTGCCACCACCCCCACGGCGGGGGTTCCCTCGGAGCAGTTCTTC.

This rearrangement joins TRBV30 to TRBJ2-1; 7 bases align to TRBD1. Germline CDR1 and CDR2: GTSNPN and SVGIG (reference sequence). Trimming cost V 3 bases and J 1 base; bases outside gene matches: 3. The CDR3 contains 14 residues. The CDR3 DNA reads TGTGCCTGGAGCCTGGGACAGTCCTACAATGAGCAGTTCTTC. It yields the protein CAWSLGQSYNEQFF.

J is TRBJ2-7 and V is TRBV29-1, with 7 nucleotides matching TRBD1. Losses at the gene ends were 3 bases for V and 2 bases for J; bases not matched to a gene: 4. The CDR3 sequence is 13 residues long. Germline V gives CDR1 SQVTM, CDR2 ANQGSEA. CDR3 sequence: CSVEGQSTYEQYF. The CDR3 DNA reads TGCAGCGTTGAGGGACAGTCTACCTACGAGCAGTACTTC.

The V and J genes are TRBV2 and TRBJ1-5; 8 bases align to TRBD1. The CDR3 has 15 amino acids. Germline V CDR1 and CDR2: SNHLY, FYNNEI. The V segment lost 10 bases and the J segment 1 base; nucleotides outside the gene matches: 9. CDR3 DNA sequence: TGTGCCACCGGACAGGGAAAGGAGAGCAATCAGCCCCAGCATTTT. Translating it yields CATGQGKESNQPQHF.

The chain combines TRBV9 with TRBJ1-6; a possible D gene is TRBD1 (6 bases). CDR3 length: 16 residues. Germline lookup yields CDR1 SGDLS and CDR2 YYNGEE. V dropped 0 bases and J dropped 1 base, with 8 bases sitting between them. The DNA for the CDR3 is TGTGCCAGCAGCGTAGAGGGGGAATCCTATAATTCACCCCTCCACTTT. This translates into CASSVEGESYNSPLHF.

Here the CDR3 reads CASSSTGRGAPLHF. DNA of the CDR3: TGTGCCAGCAGCTCAACAGGGCGGGGGGCACCCCTCCACTTT. The chain is built from TRBV7-6 and TRBJ1-6; TRBD1 might be the D (6 bases). This CDR3 contains 14 residues. Germline V lookup: CDR1 SGHVS, CDR2 FNYEAQ. The V end was cut by 4 bases, the J end by 11 bases, with 15 bases between.

The CDR3 sequence is CASSTPHHRGNTEAFF. In DNA, the CDR3 is TGTGCCAGCAGCACCCCCCACCACAGGGGGAACACTGAAGCTTTCTTT. This chain links TRBV21-1 with TRBJ1-1; the tabulated D call, TRBD1, remains unverified against the DNA. TRBV21-1 is recorded as a pseudogene. The CDR3 length is 16 residues.

The rearrangement joins TRBV9 to TRBJ1-1; TRBD1 is a possible D gene (5 bases). With 5 bases removed from V and 2 bases from J, the gap between germline ends came to 16 bases. Germline V gives CDR1 SGDLS, CDR2 YYNGEE. The CDR3 sequence is 15 residues long. Here the CDR3 DNA reads TGTGCCAGCAGGGCGGGGCCGGGAGGAAACACTGAAGCTTTCTTT. Encoded protein: CASRAGPGGNTEAFF.

The CDR3 is CASSEQGHYTEAFF. The CDR3 nucleotides read TGTGCCAGCAGTGAACAGGGACACTACACTGAAGCTTTCTTT. The chain uses TRBV2 and TRBJ1-1; a weak D match, TRBD1 (6 bases). This CDR3 is 14 amino acids long. V lost 2 bases and J 3 bases, leaving 10 bases between the germline ends. Germline-derived CDR1 and CDR2 are SNHLY and FYNNEI.